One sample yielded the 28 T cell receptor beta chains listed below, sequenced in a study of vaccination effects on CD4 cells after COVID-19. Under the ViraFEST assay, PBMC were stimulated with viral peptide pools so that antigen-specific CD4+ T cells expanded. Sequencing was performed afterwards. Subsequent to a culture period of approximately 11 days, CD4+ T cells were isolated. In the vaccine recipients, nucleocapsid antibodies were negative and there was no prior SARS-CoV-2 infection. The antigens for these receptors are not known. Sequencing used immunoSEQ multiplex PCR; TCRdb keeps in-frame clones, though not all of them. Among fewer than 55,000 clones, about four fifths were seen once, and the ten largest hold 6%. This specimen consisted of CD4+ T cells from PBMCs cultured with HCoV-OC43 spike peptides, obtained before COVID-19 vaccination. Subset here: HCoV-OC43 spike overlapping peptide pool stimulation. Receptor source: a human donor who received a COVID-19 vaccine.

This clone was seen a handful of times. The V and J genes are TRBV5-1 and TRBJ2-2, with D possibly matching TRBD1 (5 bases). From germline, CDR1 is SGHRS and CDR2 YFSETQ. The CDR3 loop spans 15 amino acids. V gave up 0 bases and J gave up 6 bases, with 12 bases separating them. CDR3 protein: CASSLGTGPSGELFF. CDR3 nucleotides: TGCGCCAGCAGCTTGGGAACAGGTCCCTCCGGGGAGCTGTTTTTT.

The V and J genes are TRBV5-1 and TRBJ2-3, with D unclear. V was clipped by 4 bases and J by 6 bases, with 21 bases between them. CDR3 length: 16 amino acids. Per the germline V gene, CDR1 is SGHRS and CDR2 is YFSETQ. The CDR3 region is CASSHGPDPRFDTQYF. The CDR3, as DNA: TGCGCCAGCAGCCACGGACCGGATCCCAGGTTTGATACGCAGTATTTT.

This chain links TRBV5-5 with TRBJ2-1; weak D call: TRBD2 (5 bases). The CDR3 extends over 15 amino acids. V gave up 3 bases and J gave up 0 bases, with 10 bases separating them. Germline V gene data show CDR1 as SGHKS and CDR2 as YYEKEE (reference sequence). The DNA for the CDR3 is TGTGCCAGCAGCTCGGACTCAAACTCCTACAATGAGCAGTTCTTC. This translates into CASSSDSNSYNEQFF.

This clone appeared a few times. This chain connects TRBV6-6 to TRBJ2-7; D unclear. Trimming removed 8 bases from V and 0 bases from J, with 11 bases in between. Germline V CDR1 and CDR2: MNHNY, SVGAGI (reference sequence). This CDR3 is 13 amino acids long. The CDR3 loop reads CASHSQGSYEQYV. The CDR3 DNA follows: TGTGCCAGCCACAGTCAAGGCTCCTACGAGCAGTACGTC.

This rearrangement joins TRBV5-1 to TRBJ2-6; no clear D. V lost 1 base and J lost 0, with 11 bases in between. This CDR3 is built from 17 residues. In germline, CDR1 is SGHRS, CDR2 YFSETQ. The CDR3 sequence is CASSLTVVSSGANVLTF. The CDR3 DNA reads TGCGCCAGCAGCTTGACAGTTGTAAGCTCTGGGGCCAACGTCCTGACTTTC.

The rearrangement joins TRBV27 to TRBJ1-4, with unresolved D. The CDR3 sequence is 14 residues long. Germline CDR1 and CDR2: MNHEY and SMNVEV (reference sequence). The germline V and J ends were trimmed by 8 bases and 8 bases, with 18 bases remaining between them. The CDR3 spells CASGISHTWEKLFF. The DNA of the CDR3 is TGTGCCAGCGGAATTTCGCACACGTGGGAAAAACTGTTTTTT.

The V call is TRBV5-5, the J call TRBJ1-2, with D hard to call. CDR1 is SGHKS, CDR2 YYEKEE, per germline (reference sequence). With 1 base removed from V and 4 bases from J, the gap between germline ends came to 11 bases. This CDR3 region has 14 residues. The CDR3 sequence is CASSLQEGIYGYTF. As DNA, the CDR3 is TGTGCCAGCAGCTTGCAGGAAGGAATCTATGGCTACACCTTC.

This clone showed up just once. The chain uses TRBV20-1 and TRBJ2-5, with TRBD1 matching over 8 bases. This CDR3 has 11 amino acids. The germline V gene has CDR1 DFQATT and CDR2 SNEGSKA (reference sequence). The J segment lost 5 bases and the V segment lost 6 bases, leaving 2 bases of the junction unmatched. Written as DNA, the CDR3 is TGCAGTGCCGGACAGGGCGAGACCCAGTACTTC. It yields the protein CSAGQGETQYF.

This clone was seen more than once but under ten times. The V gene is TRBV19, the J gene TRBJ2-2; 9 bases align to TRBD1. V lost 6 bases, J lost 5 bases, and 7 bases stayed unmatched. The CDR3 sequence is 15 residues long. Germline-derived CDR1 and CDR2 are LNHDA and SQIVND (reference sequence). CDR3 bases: TGTGCCAGTAGGCGGGGACAGGGAAAGACCGGGGAGCTGTTTTTT. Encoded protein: CASRRGQGKTGELFF.

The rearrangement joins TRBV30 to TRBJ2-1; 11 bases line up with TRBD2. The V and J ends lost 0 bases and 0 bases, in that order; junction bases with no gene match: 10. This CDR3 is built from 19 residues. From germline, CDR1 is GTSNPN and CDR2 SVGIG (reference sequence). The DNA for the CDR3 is TGTGCCTGGAGTGTGACTAGCGGGACCCCCCTGAGCTCCTACAATGAGCAGTTCTTC. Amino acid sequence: CAWSVTSGTPLSSYNEQFF.

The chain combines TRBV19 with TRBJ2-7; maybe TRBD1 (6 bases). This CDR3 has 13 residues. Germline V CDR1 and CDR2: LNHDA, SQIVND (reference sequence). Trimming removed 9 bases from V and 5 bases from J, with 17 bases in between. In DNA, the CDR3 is TGTGCCAGAGGGCGAGGGGGTGGCCACGAGCAGTACGTC. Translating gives CARGRGGGHEQYV.

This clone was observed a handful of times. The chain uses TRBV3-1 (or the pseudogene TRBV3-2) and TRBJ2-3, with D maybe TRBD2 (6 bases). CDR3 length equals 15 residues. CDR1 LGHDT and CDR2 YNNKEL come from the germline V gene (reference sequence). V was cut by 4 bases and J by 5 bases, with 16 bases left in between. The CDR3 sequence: CASSPERARGDTQYF. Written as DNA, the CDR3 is TGTGCCAGCAGCCCTGAGCGGGCCCGGGGAGATACGCAGTATTTT.

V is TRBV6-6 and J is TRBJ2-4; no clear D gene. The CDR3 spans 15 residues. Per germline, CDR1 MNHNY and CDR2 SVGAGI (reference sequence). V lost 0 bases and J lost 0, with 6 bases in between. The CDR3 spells CASSYSSLAKNIQYF. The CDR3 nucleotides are TGTGCCAGCAGTTACTCGAGCTTAGCCAAAAACATTCAGTACTTC.

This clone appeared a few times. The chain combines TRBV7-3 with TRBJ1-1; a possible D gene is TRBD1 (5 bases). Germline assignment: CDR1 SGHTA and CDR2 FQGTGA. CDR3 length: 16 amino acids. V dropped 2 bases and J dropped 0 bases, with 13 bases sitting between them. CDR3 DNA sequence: TGTGCCAGCAGCTTATCCCCAGGGTTGGTGAACACTGAAGCTTTCTTT. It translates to CASSLSPGLVNTEAFF.

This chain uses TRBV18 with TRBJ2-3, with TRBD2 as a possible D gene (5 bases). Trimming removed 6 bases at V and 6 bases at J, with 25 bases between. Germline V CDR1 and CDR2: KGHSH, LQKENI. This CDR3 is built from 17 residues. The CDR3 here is CASSSLRGKVAVDTQYF. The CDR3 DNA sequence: TGTGCCAGCTCCTCTCTTCGGGGAAAGGTCGCAGTGGATACGCAGTATTTT.

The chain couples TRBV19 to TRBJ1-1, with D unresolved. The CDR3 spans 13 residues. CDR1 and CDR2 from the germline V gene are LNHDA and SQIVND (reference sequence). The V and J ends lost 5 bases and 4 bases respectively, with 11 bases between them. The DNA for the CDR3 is TGTGCCAGTAGTTGGAGGGAGTCCACTGAAGCTTTCTTT. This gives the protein CASSWRESTEAFF.

The CDR3 protein is CASSTLGGSNQPQHF. The CDR3 coding sequence is TGTGCCAGTAGTACCCTTGGGGGGAGCAATCAGCCCCAGCATTTT. The genes are TRBV19 and TRBJ1-5, with D maybe TRBD1 (5 bases). Germline-derived CDR1 and CDR2 are LNHDA and SQIVND (reference sequence). V was pared by 4 bases and J by 1 base, with 11 bases between. The CDR3 consists of 15 residues.

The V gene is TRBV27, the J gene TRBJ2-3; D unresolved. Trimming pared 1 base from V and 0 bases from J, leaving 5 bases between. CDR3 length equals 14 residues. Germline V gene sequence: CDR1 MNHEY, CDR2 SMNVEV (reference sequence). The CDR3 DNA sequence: TGTGCCAGCAGTTTATTAGGGAGCACAGATACGCAGTATTTT. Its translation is CASSLLGSTDTQYF.

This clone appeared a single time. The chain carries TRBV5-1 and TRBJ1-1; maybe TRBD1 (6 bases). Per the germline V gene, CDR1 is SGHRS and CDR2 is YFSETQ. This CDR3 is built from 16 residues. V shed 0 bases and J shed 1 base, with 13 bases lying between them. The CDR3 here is CASSLGLGTPNTEAFF. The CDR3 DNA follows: TGCGCCAGCAGCTTGGGATTGGGGACACCGAACACTGAAGCTTTCTTT.

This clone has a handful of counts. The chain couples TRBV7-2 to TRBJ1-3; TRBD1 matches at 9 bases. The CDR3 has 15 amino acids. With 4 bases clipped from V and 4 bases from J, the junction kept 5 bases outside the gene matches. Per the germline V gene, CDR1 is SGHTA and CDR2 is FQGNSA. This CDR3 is CASSSRTGDGNTIYF. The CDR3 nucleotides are TGTGCCAGCAGCTCCAGGACAGGGGACGGAAACACCATATATTTT.

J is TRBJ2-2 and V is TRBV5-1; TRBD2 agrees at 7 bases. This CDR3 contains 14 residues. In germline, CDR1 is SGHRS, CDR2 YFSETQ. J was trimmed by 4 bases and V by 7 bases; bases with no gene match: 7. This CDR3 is CASWRGGSTGELFF. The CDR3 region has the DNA TGCGCCAGCTGGCGGGGAGGGTCCACCGGGGAGCTGTTTTTT.

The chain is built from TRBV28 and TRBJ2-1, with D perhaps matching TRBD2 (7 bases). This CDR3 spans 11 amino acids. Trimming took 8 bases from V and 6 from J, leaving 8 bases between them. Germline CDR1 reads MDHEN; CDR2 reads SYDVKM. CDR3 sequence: CASGGANEQFF. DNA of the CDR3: TGTGCCAGCGGGGGGGCCAATGAGCAGTTCTTC. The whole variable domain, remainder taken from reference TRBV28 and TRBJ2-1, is DVKVTQSSRYLVKRTGEKVFLECVQDMDHENMFWYRQDPGLGLRLIYFSYDVKMKEKGDIPEGYSVSREKKERFSLILESASTNQTSMYLCASGGANEQFFGPGTRLTVL.

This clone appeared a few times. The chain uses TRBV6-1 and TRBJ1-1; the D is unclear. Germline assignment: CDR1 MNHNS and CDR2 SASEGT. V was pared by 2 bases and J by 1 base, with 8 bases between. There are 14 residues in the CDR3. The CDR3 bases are TGTGCCAGCAGTGAATACCCAGCGAACACTGAAGCTTTCTTT. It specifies CASSEYPANTEAFF.

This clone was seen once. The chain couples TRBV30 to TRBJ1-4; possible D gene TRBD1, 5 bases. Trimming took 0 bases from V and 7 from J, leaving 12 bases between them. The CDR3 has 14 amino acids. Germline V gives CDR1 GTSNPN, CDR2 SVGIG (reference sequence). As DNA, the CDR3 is TGTGCCTGGAGTGTACGGAGGGACTTTGAAAAACTGTTTTTT. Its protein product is CAWSVRRDFEKLFF.

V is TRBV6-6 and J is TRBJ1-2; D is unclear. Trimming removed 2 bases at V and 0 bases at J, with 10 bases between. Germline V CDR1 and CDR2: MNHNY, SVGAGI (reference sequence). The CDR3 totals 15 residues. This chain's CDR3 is CASSYQSASNYGYTF. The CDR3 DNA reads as TGTGCCAGCAGTTACCAGTCGGCATCTAACTATGGCTACACCTTC.

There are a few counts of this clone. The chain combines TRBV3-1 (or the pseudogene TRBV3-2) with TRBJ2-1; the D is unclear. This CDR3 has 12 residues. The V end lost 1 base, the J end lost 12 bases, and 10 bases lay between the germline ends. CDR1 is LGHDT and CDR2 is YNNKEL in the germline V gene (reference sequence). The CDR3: CASSQGRERQFF. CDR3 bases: TGTGCCAGCAGCCAAGGTAGAGAGAGGCAGTTCTTC.

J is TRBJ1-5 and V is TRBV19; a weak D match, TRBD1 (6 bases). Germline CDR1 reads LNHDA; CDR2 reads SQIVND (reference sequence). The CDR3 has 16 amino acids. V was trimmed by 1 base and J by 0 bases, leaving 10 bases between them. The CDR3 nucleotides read TGTGCCAGTAGTATAGCCAGGGGAGGTAGCAATCAGCCCCAGCATTTT. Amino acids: CASSIARGGSNQPQHF.

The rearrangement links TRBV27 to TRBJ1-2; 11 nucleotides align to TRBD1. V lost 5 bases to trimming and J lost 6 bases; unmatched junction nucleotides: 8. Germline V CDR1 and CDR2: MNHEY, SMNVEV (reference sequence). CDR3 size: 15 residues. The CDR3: CASSLRDRGINGYTF. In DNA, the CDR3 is TGTGCCAGCAGTCTCCGGGACAGGGGGATAAATGGCTACACCTTC.